The source of this T cell receptor (beta chain) is a study of sequential checkpoint blockade in melanoma. Some clones are missing from TCRdb's copy, which holds only in-frame ones; the method was immunoSEQ multiplex PCR. The sample lists about 11,000 clones; 60% to 80% were seen once. Treatment reported: randomized to nivolumab then ipilimumab (arm A) or the reverse (arm B). PBMC sorting kept live CD3+CD8+ cells without CD19 or CD56. Sample: CD8+ T cells sorted from blood (inferred from file names), taken from a patient given nivolumab and ipilimumab in sequence. The TCR sequence derives from a human donor with melanoma.

CDR3 residues: CASSLAAAYEQYF. CDR3 DNA sequence: TGTGCCAGCAGTTTGGCTGCAGCCTACGAGCAGTACTTC. V is TRBV28 and J is TRBJ2-7; D gene ambiguous. Deletions cut 3 bases from V and 2 bases from J, with 8 bases between. The germline CDR1 and CDR2 sequences are MDHEN and SYDVKM. The CDR3 contains 13 residues. The whole variable domain, remainder taken from reference TRBV28 and TRBJ2-7, is DVKVTQSSRYLVKRTGEKVFLECVQDMDHENMFWYRQDPGLGLRLIYFSYDVKMKEKGDIPEGYSVSREKKERFSLILESASTNQTSMYLCASSLAAAYEQYFGPGTRLTVT.